This T cell receptor beta chain came from a study of response to subunit inactivated influenza vaccine. A single record per CDR3 protein comes from TCRdb applying MiXCR to the RT-PCR reads. The sample includes 860,000 or so distinct CDR3 sequences, 21% of them seen just once. This CDR3 is built from 16 residues. From germline, CDR1 is KGHSH and CDR2 LQKENI. J lost 0 bases, V lost 5 bases, and 8 bases had no gene match. The receptor comes from a man between 45 and 60 years old who received an inactivated influenza vaccine. V is TRBV18 and J is TRBJ1-1; TRBD1 agrees at 8 bases. The source was PBMCs from blood, collected 4 to 6 days after vaccination. The CDR3 reads CASSTSQGAMNTEAFF. CDR3 nucleotides: TGTGCCAGCTCAACCAGTCAGGGGGCGATGAACACTGAAGCTTTCTTT.